The rows below give T cell receptor beta chains drawn from one sample of a study of T cell responses to AZD1222 COVID-19 vaccine. Only in-frame clones appear in the TCRdb table, and some are missing; sequencing was by immunoSEQ multiplex PCR. This sample yields approximately 110,000 clones, of which 87% are seen a single time; approximately 1.2% belongs to the top ten. This sample comprised peripheral blood, obtained on day 0 of AZD1222 vaccination. All receptors derive from an adult in good health. CDR3s leave out the opening cysteine and the closing phenylalanine or tryptophan. D genes are given only for firm matches.

d_gene,v_gene,CDR3aa
TRBD1,TRBV2,ASSGGQDYGYT
.,TRBV15,ATSRDPGRGYGYT
.,TRBV2,ASRKNREANYGYT
.,TRBV9,ASGSFEGEETQY
.,TRBV11-2,ASRVGGNSGNTIY
.,TRBV27,ASSLSVGSRYGYT
.,TRBV7-9,ASSRFEGPGPYSNQPQH
.,TRBV5-8,ASSFAVRIEQF
.,TRBV4-3,ASSEGGGGRTGELF
.,TRBV27,ASGSSSVRPQH
.,TRBV5-1,ASSLSSSKRGPGELF
TRBD1,TRBV5-1,ASSSGQGGADTQY
TRBD2,TRBV19,ASSIDTGTSLTNEQF
.,TRBV21-1,ASSEVRGLWEQY
.,TRBV6-5,ASVAGNTGELF